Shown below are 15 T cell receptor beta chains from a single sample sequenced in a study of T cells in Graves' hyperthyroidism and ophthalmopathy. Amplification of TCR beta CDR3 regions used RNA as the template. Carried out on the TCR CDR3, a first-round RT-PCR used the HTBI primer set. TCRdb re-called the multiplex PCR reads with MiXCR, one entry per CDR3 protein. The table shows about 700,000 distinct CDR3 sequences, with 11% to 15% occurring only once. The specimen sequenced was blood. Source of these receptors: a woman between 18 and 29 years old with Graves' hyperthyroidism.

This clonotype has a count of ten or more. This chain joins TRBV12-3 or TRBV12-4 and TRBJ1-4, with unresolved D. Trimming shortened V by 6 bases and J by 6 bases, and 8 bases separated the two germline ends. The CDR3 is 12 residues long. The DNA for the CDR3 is TGTGCCAGCAGCTCCAGCGATGAAAAACTGTTTTTT. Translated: CASSSSDEKLFF.

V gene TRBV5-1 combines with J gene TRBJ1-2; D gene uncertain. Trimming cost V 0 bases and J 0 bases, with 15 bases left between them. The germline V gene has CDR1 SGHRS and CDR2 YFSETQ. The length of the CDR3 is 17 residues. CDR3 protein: CASSLEQYKGANYGYTF. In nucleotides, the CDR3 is TGCGCCAGCAGCTTGGAACAGTACAAGGGAGCTAACTATGGCTACACCTTC.

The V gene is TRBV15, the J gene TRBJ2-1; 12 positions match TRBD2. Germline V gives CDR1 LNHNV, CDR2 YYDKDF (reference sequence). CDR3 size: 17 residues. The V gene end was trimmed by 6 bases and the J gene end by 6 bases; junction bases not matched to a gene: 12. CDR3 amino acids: CATSFPASGRAPNEQFF. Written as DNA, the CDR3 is TGTGCCACCAGTTTCCCGGCTAGCGGGAGGGCCCCCAATGAGCAGTTCTTC.

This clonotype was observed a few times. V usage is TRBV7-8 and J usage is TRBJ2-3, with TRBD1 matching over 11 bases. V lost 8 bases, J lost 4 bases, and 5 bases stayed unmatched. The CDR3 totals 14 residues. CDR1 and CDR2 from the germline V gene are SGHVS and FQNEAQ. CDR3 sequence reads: CASRDRGKADTQYF. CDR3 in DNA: TGTGCCAGCCGGGACAGGGGGAAGGCAGATACGCAGTATTTT.

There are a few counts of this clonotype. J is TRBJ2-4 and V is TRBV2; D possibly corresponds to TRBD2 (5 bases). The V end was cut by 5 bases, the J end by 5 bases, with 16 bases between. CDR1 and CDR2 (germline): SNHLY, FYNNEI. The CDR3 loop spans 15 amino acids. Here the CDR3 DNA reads TGTGCCAGCAGTCCTCCGGGGATTGAGGAAAACATTCAGTACTTC. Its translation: CASSPPGIEENIQYF.

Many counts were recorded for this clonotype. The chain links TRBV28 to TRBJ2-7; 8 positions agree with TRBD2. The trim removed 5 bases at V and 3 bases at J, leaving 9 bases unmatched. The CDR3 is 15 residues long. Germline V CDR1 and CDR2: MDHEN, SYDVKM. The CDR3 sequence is CASSPAGVPSYEQYF. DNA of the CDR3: TGTGCCAGCAGTCCAGCGGGGGTACCCAGCTACGAGCAGTACTTC.

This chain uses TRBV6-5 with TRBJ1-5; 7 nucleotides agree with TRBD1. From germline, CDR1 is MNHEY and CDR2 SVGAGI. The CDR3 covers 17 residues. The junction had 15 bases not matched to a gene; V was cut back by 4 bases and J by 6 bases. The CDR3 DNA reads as TGTGCCAGCAGTTTCCCCGACCGACAGGGAGGAAGTCAGCCCCAGCATTTT. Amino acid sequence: CASSFPDRQGGSQPQHF.

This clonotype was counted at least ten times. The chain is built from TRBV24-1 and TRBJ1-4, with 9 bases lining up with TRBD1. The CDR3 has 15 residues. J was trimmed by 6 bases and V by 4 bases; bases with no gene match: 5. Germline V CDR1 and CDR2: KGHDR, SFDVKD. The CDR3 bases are TGTGCCACCAGTGAAACCGGGACAGGGCATGAAAAACTGTTTTTT. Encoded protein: CATSETGTGHEKLFF.

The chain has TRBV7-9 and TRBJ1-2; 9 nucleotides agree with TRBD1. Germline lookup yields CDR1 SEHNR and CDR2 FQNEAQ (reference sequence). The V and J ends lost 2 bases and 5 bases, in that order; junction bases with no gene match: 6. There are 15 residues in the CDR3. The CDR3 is CASSLWDRANYGYTF. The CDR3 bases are TGTGCCAGCAGCTTATGGGACAGGGCCAATTATGGCTACACCTTC.

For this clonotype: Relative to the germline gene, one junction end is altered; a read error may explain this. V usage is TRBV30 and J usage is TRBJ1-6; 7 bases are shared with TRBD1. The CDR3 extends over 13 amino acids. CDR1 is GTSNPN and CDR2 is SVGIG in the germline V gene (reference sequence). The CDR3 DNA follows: TGTGTCTGGAGGGGGCAGTATAATTCACCCCTCCACTTT. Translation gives CVWRGQYNSPLHF.

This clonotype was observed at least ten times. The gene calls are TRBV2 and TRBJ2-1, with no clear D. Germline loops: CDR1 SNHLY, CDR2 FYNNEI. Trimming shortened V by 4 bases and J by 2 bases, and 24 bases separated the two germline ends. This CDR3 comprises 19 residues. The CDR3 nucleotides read TGTGCCAGCAGTGGCAGCGCAACCGAACCCGCTCCAACCTACAATGAGCAGTTCTTC. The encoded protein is CASSGSATEPAPTYNEQFF.

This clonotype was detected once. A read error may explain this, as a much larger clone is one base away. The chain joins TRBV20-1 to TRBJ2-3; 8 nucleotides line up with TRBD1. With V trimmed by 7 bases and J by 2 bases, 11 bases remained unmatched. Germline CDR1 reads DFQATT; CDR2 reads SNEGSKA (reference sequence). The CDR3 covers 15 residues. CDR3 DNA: TGCAGTGGCCGGAACAGGGGGACCCCCACAGATACGCAGTATTTT. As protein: CSGRNRGTPTDTQYF.

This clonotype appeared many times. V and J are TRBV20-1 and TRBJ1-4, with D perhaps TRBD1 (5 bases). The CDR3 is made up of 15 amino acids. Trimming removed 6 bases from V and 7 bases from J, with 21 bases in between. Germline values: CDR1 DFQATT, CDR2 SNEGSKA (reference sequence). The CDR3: CSASSPQGVGEKLFF. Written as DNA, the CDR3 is TGCAGTGCCTCTTCCCCGCAGGGTGTGGGTGAAAAACTGTTTTTT.

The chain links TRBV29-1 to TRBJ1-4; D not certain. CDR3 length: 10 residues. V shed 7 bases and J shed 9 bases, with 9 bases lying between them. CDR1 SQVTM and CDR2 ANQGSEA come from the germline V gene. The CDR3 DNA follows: TGCAGCGCCATGAATAAAAAACTGTTTTTT. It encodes CSAMNKKLFF. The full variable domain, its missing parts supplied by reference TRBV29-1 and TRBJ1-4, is SAVISQKPSRDICQRGTSLTIQCQVDSQVTMMFWYRQQPGQSLTLIATANQGSEATYESGFVIDKFPISRPNLTFSTLTVSNMSPEDSSIYLCSAMNKKLFFGSGTQLSVL.

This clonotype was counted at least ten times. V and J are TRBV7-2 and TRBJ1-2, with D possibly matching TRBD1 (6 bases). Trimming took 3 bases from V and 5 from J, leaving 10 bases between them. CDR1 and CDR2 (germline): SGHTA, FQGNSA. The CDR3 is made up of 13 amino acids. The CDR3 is CASSFGGSYGYTF. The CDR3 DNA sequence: TGTGCCAGCAGCTTTGGGGGCTCGTATGGCTACACCTTC.